These 26 T cell receptor beta chains were sequenced from one sample in a study of Ad26.COV2.S vaccination and SARS-CoV-2 variants. Assay: immunoSEQ multiplex PCR; the TCRdb copy retains only in-frame clones and omits some. The sample lists 500,000 or so clones, around nine tenths occurring once. Noted treatment: 15 to 20 received Ad26.COV2.S at low or high dose, single or two shots; 5 received placebo; per-sample allocation not given. Collection of the samples took place on day 63 after the first injection of vaccine or placebo. Here the sequenced sample was peripheral blood, taken in a trial of Ad26.COV2.S vaccine versus placebo. These TCRs come from a person between 18 and 65 years old who received the Ad26.COV2.S COVID-19 vaccine or a placebo.

The rearrangement uses TRBV7-9 and TRBJ1-6, with D unresolved. The CDR3 loop spans 14 amino acids. Between the trimmed V and J ends, which lost 5 bases and 5 bases, there was a span of 10 bases. Per germline, CDR1 SEHNR and CDR2 FQNEAQ (reference sequence). CDR3 sequence (DNA): TGTGCCAGCAGCCTAACAGAAAATAATTCACCCCTCCACTTT. Translation gives CASSLTENNSPLHF. The entire variable domain, with the rest obtained from reference TRBV7-9 and TRBJ1-6, is as follows: DTGVSQNPRHKITKRGQNVTFRCDPISEHNRLYWYRQTLGQGPEFLTYFQNEAQLEKSRLLSDRFSAERPKGSFSTLEIQRTEQGDSAMYLCASSLTENNSPLHFGNGTRLTVT.

This clone was detected only once. The gene calls are TRBV7-3 and TRBJ2-4; 9 bases are a match to TRBD1. The CDR3 is made up of 15 amino acids. Germline V lookup: CDR1 SGHTA, CDR2 FQGTGA. Trimming removed 4 bases from V and 7 bases from J; junction bases left unmatched: 8. The CDR3 is CASSSGDRGSNIQYF. The CDR3, as DNA: TGTGCCAGCAGCTCCGGAGACAGGGGGTCGAACATTCAGTACTTC.

The table lists this clone with a count of one. Here the CDR3 DNA reads TGTGCCAGCACTCCCTTGAGGCGGACCTATTACAATGAGCAGTTCTTC. It translates to CASTPLRRTYYNEQFF. The chain employs TRBV28 and TRBJ2-1; no definite D call. This CDR3 has 16 residues. CDR1 MDHEN and CDR2 SYDVKM come from the germline V gene. Trimming took off 7 bases at V and 4 bases at J, with 20 bases between the two ends.

This chain connects TRBV5-4 to TRBJ1-4; D remains ambiguous. This CDR3 is 15 amino acids long. Per the germline V gene, CDR1 is SGHNT and CDR2 is YYREEE (reference sequence). With 0 bases removed from V and 1 base from J, the gap between germline ends came to 7 bases. The CDR3 coding sequence is TGTGCCAGCAGCTTGGGATCAGGAACTAATGAAAAACTGTTTTTT. Its protein product is CASSLGSGTNEKLFF.

CDR3 coding DNA: TGTGCCAGTAGTATAGAGGGCGCCTACTATGGCTACACCTTC. Amino acid sequence: CASSIEGAYYGYTF. The chain employs TRBV19 and TRBJ1-2; D unresolved. Germline V lookup: CDR1 LNHDA, CDR2 SQIVND (reference sequence). This CDR3 comprises 14 residues. V was cut by 0 bases and J by 3 bases, with 8 bases left in between. Based on the CDR3 plus reference TRBV19 and TRBJ1-2, the full variable domain is DGGITQSPKYLFRKEGQNVTLSCEQNLNHDAMYWYRQDPGQGLRLIYYSQIVNDFQKGDIAEGYSVSREKKESFPLTVTSAQKNPTAFYLCASSIEGAYYGYTFGSGTRLTVV.

The chain couples TRBV28 to TRBJ1-1; D gene unclear. V lost 8 bases and J 0 bases, leaving 7 bases between the germline ends. The CDR3 sequence is 12 residues long. Germline CDR1 MDHEN, CDR2 SYDVKM. In nucleotides, the CDR3 is TGTGCCAGCCGGGAGCTGAACACTGAAGCTTTCTTT. Its protein product is CASRELNTEAFF.

This chain links TRBV28 with TRBJ2-7; D tentatively fits TRBD1 or TRBD2 (5 bases each). CDR1 is MDHEN, CDR2 SYDVKM, per germline. This CDR3 is built from 14 residues. The V gene lost 2 bases and the J gene lost 4 bases, with 12 bases spanning the gap. The CDR3 DNA reads TGTGCCAGCAGTTTACCCAAGGGACCTTACGAGCAGTACTTC. This sequence encodes CASSLPKGPYEQYF. The whole variable domain, filled in from reference TRBV28 and TRBJ2-7, reads DVKVTQSSRYLVKRTGEKVFLECVQDMDHENMFWYRQDPGLGLRLIYFSYDVKMKEKGDIPEGYSVSREKKERFSLILESASTNQTSMYLCASSLPKGPYEQYFGPGTRLTVT.

In its sample, this clone was seen once. V is TRBV7-2 and J is TRBJ2-6; D may be TRBD1 (6 bases). V lost 3 bases to trimming and J lost 4 bases, with 16 bases between them. Germline V gene data show CDR1 as SGHTA and CDR2 as FQGNSA. The length of the CDR3 is 17 residues. In DNA form, the CDR3 reads TGTGCCAGCAGCTTCTCCCCGGCAGGGGCCGGGGCCAACGTCCTGACTTTC. Amino acids: CASSFSPAGAGANVLTF.

Only a few counts were recorded for this clone. This sequence joins TRBV6-5 and TRBJ2-2, with TRBD2 matching over 9 bases. V dropped 6 bases and J dropped 7; count of bases not matched to a gene: 3. Per germline, CDR1 MNHEY and CDR2 SVGAGI. The CDR3 contains 13 residues. The CDR3 coding sequence is TGTGCCAGCAGGAGCGGGAGGATCGGGGAGCTGTTTTTT. Protein sequence: CASRSGRIGELFF.

The chain couples TRBV7-6 to TRBJ2-7; no definite D call. With 2 bases removed from V and 5 bases from J, the gap between germline ends came to 16 bases. Germline CDR1 is SGHVS and CDR2 is FNYEAQ. The CDR3 is 15 residues long. CDR3 bases: TGTGCCAGCAGCTTATCCCCCACCTATGCGGACGAGCAGTACTTC. Its protein is CASSLSPTYADEQYF.

The rearrangement links TRBV9 to TRBJ2-7, with TRBD1 as a possible D gene (5 bases). V shed 0 bases and J shed 5 bases, with 12 bases lying between them. Germline-derived CDR1 and CDR2 are SGDLS and YYNGEE. The CDR3 has 14 residues. CDR3 DNA: TGTGCCAGCAGCGTAGGAGGTGGGGCGCACGAGCAGTACTTC. This gives the protein CASSVGGGAHEQYF.

The chain employs TRBV18 and TRBJ1-4; D is ambiguous. Trimming shortened V by 5 bases and J by 4 bases, and 26 bases separated the two germline ends. This CDR3 is 19 amino acids long. Germline V CDR1 and CDR2: KGHSH, LQKENI. The CDR3 reads CASSSQTRGKGGVNEKLFF. CDR3 bases: TGTGCCAGCTCATCCCAGACTCGGGGTAAAGGAGGAGTTAATGAAAAACTGTTTTTT.

The genes are TRBV29-1 and TRBJ2-5; TRBD2 agrees at 10 bases. CDR3 length: 13 residues. Germline V gene sequence: CDR1 SQVTM, CDR2 ANQGSEA. The V segment lost 5 bases and the J segment 1 base; nucleotides outside the gene matches: 1. CDR3 loop: CSVRTSGQETQYF. The CDR3 DNA reads as TGCAGCGTTCGGACTAGCGGCCAAGAGACCCAGTACTTC.

The genes are TRBV9 and TRBJ1-4; 9 positions match TRBD1. CDR3 size: 16 residues. Looked up from germline, CDR1 is SGDLS and CDR2 is YYNGEE. After removal of 4 bases from V and 5 bases from J, the junction contained 9 bases not matched to a gene. The CDR3 is CASSHAGDRANEKLFF. The CDR3 DNA is TGTGCCAGCAGCCATGCCGGGGACAGGGCCAATGAAAAACTGTTTTTT.

The chain is built from TRBV7-3 and TRBJ1-1; D uncertain. The V end lost 5 bases, the J end lost 0 bases, and 7 bases lay between the germline ends. CDR3 length: 13 amino acids. Germline V gene sequence: CDR1 SGHTA, CDR2 FQGTGA. CDR3 amino acids: CASSISMNTEAFF. The CDR3 region has the DNA TGTGCCAGCAGCATAAGCATGAACACTGAAGCTTTCTTT.

V gene TRBV11-2 combines with J gene TRBJ1-1; the match to TRBD1 covers 12 bases. V dropped 3 bases and J dropped 11; count of bases not matched to a gene: 7. Germline assignment: CDR1 SGHAT and CDR2 FQNNGV. The CDR3 length is 14 residues. In DNA form, the CDR3 reads TGTGCCAGCAGCTTGGGGACAGGGGGCATGGAGGCTTTCTTT. Translation: CASSLGTGGMEAFF.

The V and J genes are TRBV7-2 and TRBJ2-7; no clear D gene. V was clipped by 1 base and J by 6 bases, with 10 bases between them. CDR1 is SGHTA and CDR2 is FQGNSA in the germline V gene. This CDR3 region has 13 residues. The CDR3 reads CASSLEVLGEQYF. The CDR3 nucleotides are TGTGCCAGCAGCTTAGAGGTACTGGGCGAGCAGTACTTC.

The rearrangement links TRBV15 to TRBJ2-3, with TRBD2 matching 14 bases. CDR1 and CDR2 (germline): LNHNV, YYDKDF (reference sequence). After removal of 5 bases from V and 4 bases from J, the junction contained 20 bases not matched to a gene. The CDR3 totals 21 residues. Here the CDR3 DNA reads TGTGCCACCAGCTCGCTCTTGGGACTAGCGGGAGAGGGCTTTTGGGCAGATACGCAGTATTTT. Its translation is CATSSLLGLAGEGFWADTQYF.

The chain carries TRBV6-5 and TRBJ2-1; possible D gene TRBD2, 5 bases. Trimming removed 6 bases at V and 9 bases at J, with 18 bases between. Germline V gene sequence: CDR1 MNHEY, CDR2 SVGAGI. The CDR3 sequence is 14 residues long. In nucleotides, the CDR3 is TGTGCCAGCAGGGCCACATTCCAAGGAGGTGAGCAGTTCTTC. This encodes CASRATFQGGEQFF.

The V gene is TRBV28, the J gene TRBJ1-4; 7 bases map to TRBD1. V was clipped by 3 bases and J by 3 bases; unmatched bases: 4. The CDR3 has 15 amino acids. Germline CDR1 reads MDHEN; CDR2 reads SYDVKM. The CDR3 loop is CASSFLGTANEKLFF. The DNA for the CDR3 is TGTGCCAGCAGTTTTCTTGGGACAGCTAATGAAAAACTGTTTTTT.

V usage is TRBV19 and J usage is TRBJ2-4; no firm D call. Germline CDR1 and CDR2: LNHDA and SQIVND (reference sequence). Trimming pared 9 bases from V and 9 bases from J, leaving 15 bases between. This CDR3 is 12 amino acids long. For the CDR3, the DNA is TGTGCCAGGGATATGACTTTTCGCATTCAGTACTTC. Translation: CARDMTFRIQYF.

J is TRBJ2-7 and V is TRBV27; 7 bases match TRBD1. V was clipped by 6 bases and J by 3 bases; unmatched bases: 11. The V gene's germline CDR1 is MNHEY and CDR2 SMNVEV (reference sequence). This CDR3 has 15 residues. The CDR3 DNA reads as TGTGCCAGCAGGAACCACCCCGGGACAGACTACGAGCAGTACTTC. Encoded protein: CASRNHPGTDYEQYF.

The chain joins TRBV7-8 to TRBJ1-2; D call uncertain. The CDR3 contains 19 residues. V gave up 1 base and J gave up 1 base, with 22 bases separating them. Germline V gene sequence: CDR1 SGHVS, CDR2 FQNEAQ. The CDR3 sequence is CASSLDIWFSPGNNYGYTF. DNA of the CDR3: TGTGCCAGCAGCTTAGACATTTGGTTCTCACCCGGGAATAACTATGGCTACACCTTC.

The rearrangement joins TRBV6-2 or TRBV6-3 to TRBJ2-7; no firm D call. The CDR3 length is 12 residues. Germline V gene lookup returns CDR1 MNHEY and CDR2 SVGEGT. Between the trimmed V and J ends, which lost 5 bases and 2 bases, there was a span of 7 bases. The CDR3 DNA is TGTGCCAGCAGTCCCGGCGCCTACGAGCAGTACTTC. It is translated as CASSPGAYEQYF.

This sequence joins TRBV18 and TRBJ1-6, with 7 bases lining up with TRBD1. This CDR3 region has 16 residues. Germline loops: CDR1 KGHSH, CDR2 LQKENI. V shed 2 bases, J shed 7 bases, and the junction held 8 bases outside the gene matches. DNA of the CDR3: TGTGCCAGCTCACCAGCGCCGGGACAGTTAAATTCACCCCTCCACTTT. Residues: CASSPAPGQLNSPLHF. The complete variable domain, with remaining parts taken from reference TRBV18 and TRBJ1-6, reads NAGVMQNPRHLVRRRGQEARLRCSPMKGHSHVYWYRQLPEEGLKFMVYLQKENIIDESGMPKERFSAEFPKEGPSILRIQQVVRGDSAAYFCASSPAPGQLNSPLHFGNGTRLTVT.

The chain carries TRBV9 and TRBJ2-3; no definite D call. This CDR3 is 14 amino acids long. Trimming took 3 bases from V and 3 from J, leaving 11 bases between them. In germline, CDR1 is SGDLS, CDR2 YYNGEE. In DNA form, the CDR3 reads TGTGCCAGCAGCGCCAGCTGGATAACAGATACGCAGTATTTT. Its protein product is CASSASWITDTQYF.